This passage covers 32 T cell receptor beta chains from one sample sequenced in a study of regulatory T cells in long-lasting Graves disease. The time point was: newly diagnosed GD, antithyroid drugs for less than 3 months. Scientists built the TCR library using RNA that was extracted from PBMCs. iRepertoire HTBI primers and Arm-PCR of CDR3 regions built TCR beta libraries. From the multiplex PCR reads, TCRdb called clonotypes with MiXCR, one entry per CDR3 protein. Among some 490,000 distinct CDR3 sequences listed, approximately 12% were seen once. The same sample was also studied in work on T cells in Graves' hyperthyroidism and ophthalmopathy.

The specimen comprised peripheral blood mononuclear cells (PBMCs), sampled at new diagnosis, from a patient treated with antithyroid drugs. These receptors all come from a woman between 25 and 40 years old with Graves disease.

The table lists this clonotype with many counts. J is TRBJ1-3 and V is TRBV3-1, with 7 bases identical to TRBD1. Germline V gives CDR1 LGHDT, CDR2 YNNKEL (reference sequence). CDR3 length equals 16 residues. Trimming at V came to 3 bases and at J to 0 bases, leaving 5 bases not matched to a gene. The CDR3 sequence is CASSQGTASSGNTIYF. The CDR3 DNA reads as TGTGCCAGCAGCCAGGGGACAGCCAGCTCTGGAAACACCATATATTTT.

This clonotype was detected many times. This rearrangement joins TRBV3-1 to TRBJ2-1; weak D call: TRBD1 (6 bases). Germline CDR1 LGHDT, CDR2 YNNKEL (reference sequence). V was cut by 4 bases and J by 8 bases, with 18 bases left in between. There are 15 residues in the CDR3. DNA for the CDR3: TGTGCCAGCAGCCCGACGGTGGGGGCTTACCATGAGCAGTTCTTC. Amino acid sequence: CASSPTVGAYHEQFF.

This clonotype was found many times. The chain carries TRBV7-9 and TRBJ2-1; 10 bases line up with TRBD2. CDR1 is SEHNR, CDR2 FQNEAQ, per germline (reference sequence). V trimming: 5 bases; J trimming: 2 bases; junction bases outside the gene matches: 9. The CDR3 runs to 17 residues. The CDR3, as DNA: TGTGCCAGCAGCCCACGCGGCCTAGCGGGAGCCTACAATGAGCAGTTCTTC. As protein: CASSPRGLAGAYNEQFF.

This clonotype was counted at least ten times. J is TRBJ2-1 and V is TRBV6-2 or TRBV6-3; 13 nucleotides agree with TRBD2. Germline lookup yields CDR1 MNHEY and CDR2 SVGEGT. Germline trimming cut 2 bases from V and 7 bases from J; bases unmatched to any gene: 8. CDR3 length: 17 residues. CDR3 region: CASSYPGLAGAVNEQFF. In nucleotides, the CDR3 is TGTGCCAGCAGTTACCCCGGACTAGCGGGAGCCGTAAATGAGCAGTTCTTC.

This clonotype appeared many times. The chain is built from TRBV30 and TRBJ2-1; D possibly corresponds to TRBD1 (5 bases). This CDR3 has 13 residues. V was shortened by 4 bases and J by 0 bases, with 7 bases between the two germline ends. Germline CDR1 GTSNPN, CDR2 SVGIG (reference sequence). The DNA of the CDR3 is TGTGCCTGGAAAAGGGGCTCCTACAATGAGCAGTTCTTC. Translation gives CAWKRGSYNEQFF.

This clonotype showed up many times. CDR3 nucleotide sequence: TGTGCCAGCAGCTTAGGAAGTGGTATTAATGAGCAGTTCTTC. Its protein is CASSLGSGINEQFF. This chain links TRBV7-3 with TRBJ2-1; D is unresolved. Looked up from germline, CDR1 is SGHTA and CDR2 is FQGTGA. The CDR3 has 14 residues. V lost 2 bases and J 7 bases, leaving 12 bases between the germline ends. The full variable domain, with the rest looked up from reference TRBV7-3 and TRBJ2-1, is GAGVSQTPSNKVTEKGKYVELRCDPISGHTALYWYRQSLGQGPEFLIYFQGTGAADDSGLPNDRFFAVRPEGSVSTLKIQRTERGDSAVYLCASSLGSGINEQFFGPGTRLTVL.

This chain connects TRBV10-3 to TRBJ2-7, with 9 bases aligning to TRBD2. This CDR3 has 17 amino acids. The junction had 12 bases not matched to a gene; V was cut back by 6 bases and J by 0 bases. Germline CDR1 and CDR2: ENHRY and SYGVKD. For the CDR3, the DNA is TGTGCCATCAGAGGGACGAGCGGGAGGAGGGACTCCTACGAGCAGTACTTC. It specifies CAIRGTSGRRDSYEQYF.

There are many counts of this clonotype. The chain combines TRBV12-3 or TRBV12-4 with TRBJ2-1, with 9 bases identical to TRBD2. The junction had 15 bases not matched to a gene; V was cut back by 4 bases and J by 8 bases. This CDR3 is built from 17 residues. The CDR3 bases are TGTGCCAGCAGTTCAGACCGTCTAGCGGGAAGGCGGCATGAGCAGTTCTTC. This translates into CASSSDRLAGRRHEQFF.

This clonotype was recorded many times. The gene calls are TRBV27 and TRBJ2-3; TRBD2 aligns across 7 bases. CDR3 length: 15 residues. Germline CDR1 reads MNHEY; CDR2 reads SMNVEV (reference sequence). J was trimmed by 2 bases and V by 4 bases; bases with no gene match: 6. CDR3 amino acids: CASSSPGGPTDTQYF. As DNA, the CDR3 is TGTGCCAGCAGTTCCCCGGGAGGCCCCACAGATACGCAGTATTTT.

This sequence joins TRBV11-3 and TRBJ2-3, with D unclear. Germline values: CDR1 SGHNT, CDR2 YENEEA. Trimming stripped 5 bases from V and 0 bases from J, with 12 bases between. CDR3 length: 15 amino acids. In nucleotides, the CDR3 is TGTGCCAGCAGCCCCCCCTCCCCTAGCACAGATACGCAGTATTTT. Translating gives CASSPPSPSTDTQYF.

The rearrangement uses TRBV29-1 and TRBJ2-1; D uncertain. V was pared by 6 bases and J by 2 bases, with 14 bases between. The CDR3 covers 14 residues. Looked up from germline, CDR1 is SQVTM and CDR2 is ANQGSEA. This CDR3 reads CSVEWAEAYNEQFF. The CDR3, as DNA: TGCAGCGTCGAATGGGCTGAAGCCTACAATGAGCAGTTCTTC.

This clonotype was recorded a few times. CDR3 in amino acids: CSAALAGGSGQYF. As DNA, the CDR3 is TGCAGTGCTGCACTAGCGGGAGGATCGGGGCAGTACTTC. The gene calls are TRBV20-1 and TRBJ2-7; 12 nucleotides align to TRBD2. The germline V gene has CDR1 DFQATT and CDR2 SNEGSKA (reference sequence). This CDR3 is built from 13 residues. The J segment lost 9 bases and the V segment lost 5 bases, leaving 8 bases of the junction unmatched.

This clonotype showed up many times. CDR3 in amino acids: CASSLVTGSYNEQFF. The CDR3 DNA is TGTGCCAGCAGCTTAGTAACAGGGTCTTACAATGAGCAGTTCTTC. V gene TRBV11-2 combines with J gene TRBJ2-1, with D perhaps matching TRBD1 (6 bases). Trimming pared 1 base from V and 4 bases from J, leaving 11 bases between. CDR3 length: 15 residues. CDR1 and CDR2 (germline): SGHAT, FQNNGV.

This clonotype has ten or more counts. J is TRBJ2-6 and V is TRBV2; D gene ambiguous. Trimming pared 6 bases from V and 2 bases from J, leaving 11 bases between. The CDR3 runs 15 residues. Germline assignment: CDR1 SNHLY and CDR2 FYNNEI. The CDR3 region is CASRADETGANVLTF. The CDR3 DNA is TGTGCCAGCAGGGCCGATGAAACTGGGGCCAACGTCCTGACTTTC.

J is TRBJ2-1 and V is TRBV6-2 or TRBV6-3; unclear D gene. Germline V gene sequence: CDR1 MNHEY, CDR2 SVGEGT. Trimming took 2 bases from V and 6 from J, leaving 17 bases between them. The CDR3 consists of 16 residues. In nucleotides, the CDR3 is TGTGCCAGCAGTTACCCTCACAGTCTCGGCTTCAATGAGCAGTTCTTC. Residues: CASSYPHSLGFNEQFF.

Concerning this clonotype: The germline gene is not matched at one end of the junction; a read error may be the cause. V gene TRBV18 combines with J gene TRBJ1-3, with D maybe TRBD1 (5 bases). The CDR3 has 16 amino acids. Germline assignment: CDR1 KGHSH and CDR2 LQKENI. The CDR3 DNA is TGTGCCAGTTCCTTCCGGGGACCACTCTCTGGAAACACCACATATTTT. It is translated as CASSFRGPLSGNTTYF.

This clonotype was picked up many times. This chain connects TRBV19 to TRBJ1-5; D remains ambiguous. The germline CDR1 and CDR2 sequences are LNHDA and SQIVND (reference sequence). The ends were cut back, 4 bases at V and 1 base at J, with 38 bases in the middle. CDR3 length equals 24 residues. DNA for the CDR3: TGTGCCAGTAGTACCGCCCTGGGCGCGAAATACCTTCTCCAGACTTCAAACAGCAATCAGCCCCAGCATTTT. Translated, it gives CASSTALGAKYLLQTSNSNQPQHF. Full variable domain (rest looked up from reference TRBV19 and TRBJ1-5): DGGITQSPKYLFRKEGQNVTLSCEQNLNHDAMYWYRQDPGQGLRLIYYSQIVNDFQKGDIAEGYSVSREKKESFPLTVTSAQKNPTAFYLCASSTALGAKYLLQTSNSNQPQHFGDGTRLSIL.

This clonotype came up many times. This chain connects TRBV20-1 to TRBJ2-5, with 14 bases fitting TRBD2. Trimming removed 5 bases from V and 3 bases from J; junction bases left unmatched: 5. There are 15 residues in the CDR3. Germline loops: CDR1 DFQATT, CDR2 SNEGSKA (reference sequence). The CDR3 region is CSAAGLAGGEETQYF. Here the CDR3 DNA reads TGCAGTGCTGCCGGACTAGCGGGAGGAGAAGAGACCCAGTACTTC.

Note on this clonotype: A much bigger clone sits one base away, suggesting this may be a read error. The V call is TRBV11-3, the J call TRBJ2-1, with a tentative D call TRBD2 (6 bases). This CDR3 has 13 residues. Germline lookup yields CDR1 SGHNT and CDR2 YENEEA. In DNA form, the CDR3 reads TGTGCCAGCAGCTTATTAGCGGAAAATGAGCAGTCCTTC. It is translated as CASSLLAENEQSF.

This clonotype came up many times. The CDR3 sequence: CASSLFPLDSPLHF. In nucleotides, the CDR3 is TGTGCCAGCAGTTTATTCCCCTTGGATTCACCCCTCCACTTT. V usage is TRBV27 and J usage is TRBJ1-6; D is unclear. The CDR3 totals 14 residues. Germline lookup yields CDR1 MNHEY and CDR2 SMNVEV (reference sequence). Trimming left V 1 base short and J 8 bases short, with 9 bases between.

This clonotype was observed at least ten times. The chain employs TRBV27 and TRBJ2-5, with 10 nucleotides matching TRBD1. CDR1 and CDR2 from the germline V gene are MNHEY and SMNVEV (reference sequence). The CDR3 runs 16 residues. The V and J ends lost 0 bases and 3 bases, in that order; junction bases with no gene match: 4. This CDR3 is CASSLSKGTGEETQYF. CDR3 nucleotides: TGTGCCAGCAGTTTATCGAAAGGGACAGGGGAAGAGACCCAGTACTTC.

This clonotype has at least ten counts. The J gene is TRBJ1-4, the V gene TRBV7-2, with 9 bases lining up with TRBD1. The germline V gene encodes CDR1 SGHTA and CDR2 FQGNSA. The CDR3 loop spans 14 amino acids. V was clipped by 5 bases and J by 8 bases; unmatched bases: 6. Here the CDR3 DNA reads TGTGCCAGCAGCGTACAGGGGGCTGGAGAAAAACTGTTTTTT. As protein: CASSVQGAGEKLFF. Full variable domain (remainder filled in from reference TRBV7-2 and TRBJ1-4): GAGVSQSPSNKVTEKGKDVELRCDPISGHTALYWYRQSLGQGLEFLIYFQGNSAPDKSGLPSDRFSAERTGGSVSTLTIQRTQQEDSAVYLCASSVQGAGEKLFFGSGTQLSVL.

The chain links TRBV28 to TRBJ2-1, with 8 bases lining up with TRBD2. CDR3 length equals 18 residues. The V gene end was trimmed by 3 bases and the J gene end by 7 bases; junction bases not matched to a gene: 17. Per the germline V gene, CDR1 is MDHEN and CDR2 is SYDVKM. CDR3 residues: CASSFELSFQGTRNEQFF. Here the CDR3 DNA reads TGTGCCAGCAGTTTTGAGTTGTCATTTCAGGGGACTAGGAATGAGCAGTTCTTC.

This clonotype was counted at least ten times. V gene TRBV28 combines with J gene TRBJ2-7; D gene unclear. V was clipped by 2 bases and J by 0 bases, with 14 bases between them. Germline-derived CDR1 and CDR2 are MDHEN and SYDVKM. This CDR3 comprises 16 residues. The DNA of the CDR3 is TGTGCCAGCAGTTTACTGGTTCAGAGCAGCTCCTACGAGCAGTACTTC. Protein product: CASSLLVQSSSYEQYF.

Concerning this clonotype: A read error may explain this, as a much larger clone is one base away. CDR3 protein: CSARQGPTDAFF. The CDR3, as DNA: TGCAGTGCTAGACAGGGCCCCACTGACGCTTTCTTT. The chain joins TRBV20-1 to TRBJ1-1; a possible D gene is TRBD1 (5 bases). Looked up from germline, CDR1 is DFQATT and CDR2 is SNEGSKA (reference sequence). The CDR3 runs to 12 residues.

Remarks on this clonotype: Being one base from a much bigger clone, this may be a read error. This rearrangement joins TRBV9 to TRBJ2-5; tentatively, D is TRBD2 (5 bases). The CDR3 is 14 amino acids. Germline lookup yields CDR1 SGDLS and CDR2 YYNGEE. The CDR3 coding sequence is TGTGCCAGCAGCGTAGGTAGTAGTTGGGAGACCCAGTGCTTC. Protein sequence: CASSVGSSWETQCF.

This clonotype was counted ten times or more. The chain combines TRBV12-3 or TRBV12-4 with TRBJ1-6; TRBD1 aligns across 8 bases. The CDR3 has 20 residues. J gave up 0 bases and V 6 bases, and 16 bases lay outside the gene matches. CDR3 DNA sequence: TGTGCCAGCAGAGGAGGACAGGGCGGTTTGTGGAGCTCCTATAATTCACCCCTCCACTTT. This encodes CASRGGQGGLWSSYNSPLHF.

The chain combines TRBV19 with TRBJ1-4; possibly TRBD1 for D (5 bases). Deletions cut 3 bases from V and 9 bases from J, with 14 bases between. This CDR3 comprises 14 residues. CDR1 is LNHDA and CDR2 is SQIVND in the germline V gene (reference sequence). DNA of the CDR3: TGTGCCAGTAGTATCCTGTCGGGGACCAAAAAACTGTTTTTT. It specifies CASSILSGTKKLFF.

This clonotype was detected a few times. This chain links TRBV20-1 with TRBJ1-1, with D possibly matching TRBD1 (5 bases). Trimming pared 5 bases from V and 3 bases from J, leaving 16 bases between. CDR1 DFQATT and CDR2 SNEGSKA come from the germline V gene (reference sequence). This CDR3 comprises 14 residues. Here the CDR3 DNA reads TGCAGTGCTTTAAAAAGGGGACGGGACACTGAAGCTTTCTTT. Residues: CSALKRGRDTEAFF.

This clonotype was counted between two and nine times. The chain recombines TRBV5-1 with TRBJ1-2; no clear D. Trimming cost V 0 bases and J 2 bases, with 11 bases left between them. Germline V gene sequence: CDR1 SGHRS, CDR2 YFSETQ. The CDR3 is 15 amino acids. Here the CDR3 reads CASSLVPQLNYGYTF. The CDR3 DNA follows: TGCGCCAGCAGCTTGGTTCCACAGCTGAACTATGGCTACACCTTC.

This clonotype was recorded many times. This chain connects TRBV6-1 to TRBJ2-4, with 9 nucleotides matching TRBD1. CDR1 and CDR2 from the germline V gene are MNHNS and SASEGT. V dropped 6 bases and J dropped 2; count of bases not matched to a gene: 8. This CDR3 is 16 amino acids long. The CDR3 DNA is TGTGCCAGCAGCTTCGGGACAGGGACAACCAAAAACATTCAGTACTTC. It codes for CASSFGTGTTKNIQYF.

This clonotype was recorded many times. J is TRBJ1-1 and V is TRBV6-1, with 8 bases aligning to TRBD1. There are 16 residues in the CDR3. Losses at the gene ends were 3 bases for V and 2 bases for J; bases not matched to a gene: 8. From germline, CDR1 is MNHNS and CDR2 SASEGT. The DNA of the CDR3 is TGTGCCAGCAGTGACCCTTACAGGGGGTCCAACACTGAAGCTTTCTTT. The encoded protein is CASSDPYRGSNTEAFF.